This TCR beta chain came from a study of T cell repertoires in cytomegalovirus infection (dated by TCRdb to between 2018 and 2021). Regarding the complete study: Alongside well-studied HLA-B-restricted epitopes, the peptide stimulations were aimed at recently identified HLA-C-restricted CMV epitopes, whose presentation resists viral immunomodulation. Donor HLA type was relevant to the analysis, as public TCR beta signatures indicated carriage of CMV infection together with the matching HLA type. The full study reports these points: Carriers of CMV infection plus the relevant HLA type were discriminated by the cumulative frequency of public TCR beta family members in the study cohort and in an independent roughly 400-donor cohort. In the ex vivo response, HLA-C-restricted CMV-specific TCR beta clonotypes were dominant, and in two of eight donors the single most frequent clonotype came from this HLA-C-restricted group.

The treatment or condition label of this sample denotes: in vitro stimulation with specific CMV peptide epitopes to enrich CMV-specific T cells. Comment on this clonotype: This receptor's antigen is unknown. No base quality information exists; no much larger clone differs at one position.

The germline V gene specifies SGHVS as CDR1 and FQNEAQ as CDR2. The germline V and J ends show losses of 1 base and 1 base respectively, and no gene match explains 6 bases of the junction. The CDR3 holds 17 amino acids from the cysteine to the phenylalanine. Only the CDR3 part of the read is kept: 51 bases, read in frame from the first base. For sequencing, an Illumina HiSeq 1500 was employed. Using fastp trimming at Q25 and MiXCR clonotype assembly, TCRdb reanalyzed the public sequencing data and kept in-frame beta chains. For every CDR3 protein sequence, its rows merge into one entry that carries the most common genes and DNA. The table for this sample lists 40,000 to 60,000 distinct CDR3 sequences; around 23% of them were counted only once. About 87% of the sample is taken by the ten largest.

This clonotype was sampled from a human donor in good health (CMV status not recorded). Some clones in this sample may be carry-over from other donors' samples. The starting material was CD8+ T cells from cultured PBMCs, obtained from culture after CMV antigen stimulation. The chain is made from TRBV7-8 and TRBJ2-3; TRBD2 agrees with 9 junctional bases. The sequenced DNA: TGTGCCAGCAGCTTAGTTGCACTAGCGGGTGGCACAGATACGCAGTATTTT. Protein translation: CASSLVALAGGTDTQYF. The full variable domain, completed from the reference TRBV7-8 and TRBJ2-3 proteins outside the CDR3, reads GAGVSQSPRYKVAKRGQDVALRCDPISGHVSLFWYQQALGQGPEFLTYFQNEAQLDKSGLPSDRFFAERPEGSVSTLKIQRTQQEDSAVYLCASSLVALAGGTDTQYFGPGTRLTVL.